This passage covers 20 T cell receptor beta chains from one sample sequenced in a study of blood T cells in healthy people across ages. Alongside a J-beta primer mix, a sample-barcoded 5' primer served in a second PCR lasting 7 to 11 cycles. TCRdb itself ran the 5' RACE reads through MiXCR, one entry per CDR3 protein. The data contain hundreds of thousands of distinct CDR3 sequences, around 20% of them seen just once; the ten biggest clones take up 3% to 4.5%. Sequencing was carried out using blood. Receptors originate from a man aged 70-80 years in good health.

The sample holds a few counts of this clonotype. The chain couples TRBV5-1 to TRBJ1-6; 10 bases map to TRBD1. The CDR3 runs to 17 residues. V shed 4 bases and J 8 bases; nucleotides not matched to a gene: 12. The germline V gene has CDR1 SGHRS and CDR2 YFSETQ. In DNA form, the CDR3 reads TGCGCCAGCAGCCAAGGACAGGGGGTGTCGCTGGATTCACCCCTCCACTTT. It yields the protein CASSQGQGVSLDSPLHF.

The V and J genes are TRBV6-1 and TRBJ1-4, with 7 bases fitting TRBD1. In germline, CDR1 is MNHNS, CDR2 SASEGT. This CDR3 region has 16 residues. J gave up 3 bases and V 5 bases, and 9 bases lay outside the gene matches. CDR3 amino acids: CASSLTGDNANEKLFF. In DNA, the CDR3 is TGTGCCAGCAGTCTTACAGGGGACAACGCTAATGAAAAACTGTTTTTT.

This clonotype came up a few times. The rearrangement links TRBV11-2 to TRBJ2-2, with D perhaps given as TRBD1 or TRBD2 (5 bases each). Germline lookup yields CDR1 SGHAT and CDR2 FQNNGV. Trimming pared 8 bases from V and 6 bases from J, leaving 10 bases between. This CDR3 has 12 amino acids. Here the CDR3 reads CASGGRAGELFF. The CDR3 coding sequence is TGTGCCAGCGGGGGAAGGGCCGGGGAGCTGTTTTTT.

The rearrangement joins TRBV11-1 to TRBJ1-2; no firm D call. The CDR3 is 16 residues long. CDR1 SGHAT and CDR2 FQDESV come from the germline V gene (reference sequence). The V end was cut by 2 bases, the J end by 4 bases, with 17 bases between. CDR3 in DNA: TGTGCCAGCAGCTTAACGGGCGTGGTTCGGGGCTATGGCTACACCTTC. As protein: CASSLTGVVRGYGYTF.

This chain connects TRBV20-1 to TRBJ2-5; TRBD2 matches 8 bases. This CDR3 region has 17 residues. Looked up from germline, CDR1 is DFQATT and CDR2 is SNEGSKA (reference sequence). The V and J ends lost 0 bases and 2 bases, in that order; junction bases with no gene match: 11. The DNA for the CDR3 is TGCAGTGCTAGAGATACCCGGGAGGGTTGGGCGCAAGAGACCCAGTACTTC. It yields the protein CSARDTREGWAQETQYF.

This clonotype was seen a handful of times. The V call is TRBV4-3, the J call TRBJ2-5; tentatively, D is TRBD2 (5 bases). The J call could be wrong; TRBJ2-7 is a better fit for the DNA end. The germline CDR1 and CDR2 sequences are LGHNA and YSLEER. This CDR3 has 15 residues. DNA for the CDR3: TGCGCCAGCAGCCAAGGGCGGGTAAGAACCTACGAGCAGTACTTC. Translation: CASSQGRVRTYEQYF.

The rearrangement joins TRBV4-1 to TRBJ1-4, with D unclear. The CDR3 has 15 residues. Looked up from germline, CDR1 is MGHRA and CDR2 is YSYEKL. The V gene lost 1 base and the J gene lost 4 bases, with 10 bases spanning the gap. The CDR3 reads CASSQVQNGNEKLFF. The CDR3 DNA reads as TGCGCCAGCAGCCAAGTACAGAACGGTAATGAAAAACTGTTTTTT.

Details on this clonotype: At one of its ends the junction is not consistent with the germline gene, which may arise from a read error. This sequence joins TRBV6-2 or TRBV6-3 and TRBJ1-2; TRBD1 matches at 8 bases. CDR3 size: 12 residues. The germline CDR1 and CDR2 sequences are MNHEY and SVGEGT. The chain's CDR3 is CASGTGGYGHTF. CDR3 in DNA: TGTGCCAGCGGGACAGGAGGCTATGGCCACACCTTC.

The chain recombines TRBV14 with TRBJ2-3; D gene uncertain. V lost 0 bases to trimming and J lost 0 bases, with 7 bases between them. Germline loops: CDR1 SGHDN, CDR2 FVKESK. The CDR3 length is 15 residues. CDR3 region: CASSQDRYSTDTQYF. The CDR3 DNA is TGTGCCAGCAGCCAAGATAGGTATAGCACAGATACGCAGTATTTT.

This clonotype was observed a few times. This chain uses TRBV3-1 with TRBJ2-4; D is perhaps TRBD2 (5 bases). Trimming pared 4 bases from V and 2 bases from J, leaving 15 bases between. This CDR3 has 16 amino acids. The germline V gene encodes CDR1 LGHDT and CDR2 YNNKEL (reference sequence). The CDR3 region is CASSPVRGITKNIQYF. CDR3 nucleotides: TGTGCCAGCAGCCCAGTTCGGGGAATCACCAAAAACATTCAGTACTTC.

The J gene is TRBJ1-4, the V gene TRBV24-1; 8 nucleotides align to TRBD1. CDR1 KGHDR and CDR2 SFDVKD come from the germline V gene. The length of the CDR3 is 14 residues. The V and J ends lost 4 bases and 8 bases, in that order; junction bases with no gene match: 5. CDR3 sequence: CATSETGVTEKLFF. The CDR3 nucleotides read TGTGCCACCAGTGAGACAGGGGTTACGGAAAAACTGTTTTTT.

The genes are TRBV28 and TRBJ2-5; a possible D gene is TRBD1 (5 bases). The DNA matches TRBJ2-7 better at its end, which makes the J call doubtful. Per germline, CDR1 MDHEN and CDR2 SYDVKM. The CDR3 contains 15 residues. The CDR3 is CASSLGQRRSYEQYF. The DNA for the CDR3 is TGTGCCAGCAGTTTGGGGCAACGGCGCTCCTACGAGCAGTACTTC.

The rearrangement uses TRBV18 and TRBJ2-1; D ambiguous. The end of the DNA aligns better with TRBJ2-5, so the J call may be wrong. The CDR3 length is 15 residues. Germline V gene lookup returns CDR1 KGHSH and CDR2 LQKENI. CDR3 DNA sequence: TGTGCCAGCTCACCAGCGGTGTTGACGAGGGAGACCCAGTACTTC. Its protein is CASSPAVLTRETQYF.

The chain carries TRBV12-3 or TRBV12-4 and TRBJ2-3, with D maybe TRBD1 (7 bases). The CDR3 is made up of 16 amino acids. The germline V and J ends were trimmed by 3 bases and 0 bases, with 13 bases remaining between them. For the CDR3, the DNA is TGTGCCAGCAGTTTCTTCGCGGGACAGAGCACAGATACGCAGTATTTT. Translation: CASSFFAGQSTDTQYF.

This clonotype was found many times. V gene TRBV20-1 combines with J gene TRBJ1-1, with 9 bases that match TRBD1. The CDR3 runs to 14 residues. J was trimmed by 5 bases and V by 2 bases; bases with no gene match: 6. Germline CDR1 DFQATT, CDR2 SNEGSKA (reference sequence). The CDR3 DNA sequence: TGCAGTGCTAGAAGCCGGGACAGGGTTACTGAAGCTTTCTTT. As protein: CSARSRDRVTEAFF.

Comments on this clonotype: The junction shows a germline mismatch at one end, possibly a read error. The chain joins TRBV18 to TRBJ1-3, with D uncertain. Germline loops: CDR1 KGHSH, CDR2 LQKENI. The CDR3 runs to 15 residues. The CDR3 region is CASSPPASGGNTIYF. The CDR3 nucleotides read TGTGCCAGCTCACCACCGGCCTCGGGCGGAAACACCATATACTTT.

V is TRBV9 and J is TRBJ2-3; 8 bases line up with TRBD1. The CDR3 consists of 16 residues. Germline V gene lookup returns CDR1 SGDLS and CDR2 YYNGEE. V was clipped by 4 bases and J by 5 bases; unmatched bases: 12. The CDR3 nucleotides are TGTGCCAGCAGCCGAAGTCAGGGGGCGCAGGTAGATACGCAGTATTTT. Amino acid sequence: CASSRSQGAQVDTQYF. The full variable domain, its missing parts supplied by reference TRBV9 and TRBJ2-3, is DSGVTQTPKHLITATGQRVTLRCSPRSGDLSVYWYQQSLDQGLQFLIQYYNGEERAKGNILERFSAQQFPDLHSELNLSSLELGDSALYFCASSRSQGAQVDTQYFGPGTRLTVL.

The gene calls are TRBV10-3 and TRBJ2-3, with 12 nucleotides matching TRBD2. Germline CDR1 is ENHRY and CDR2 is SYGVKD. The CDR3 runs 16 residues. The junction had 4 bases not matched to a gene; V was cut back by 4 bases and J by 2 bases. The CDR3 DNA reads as TGTGCCATCAGTGTCACTAGCGGGGGGAACACAGATACGCAGTATTTT. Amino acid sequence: CAISVTSGGNTDTQYF.

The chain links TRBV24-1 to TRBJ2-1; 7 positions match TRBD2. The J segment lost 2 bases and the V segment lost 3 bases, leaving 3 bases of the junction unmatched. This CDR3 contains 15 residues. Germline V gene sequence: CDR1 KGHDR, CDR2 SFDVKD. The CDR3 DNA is TGTGCCACCAGTGATGGCGGGAGTGCCTACAATGAGCAGTTCTTC. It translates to CATSDGGSAYNEQFF.

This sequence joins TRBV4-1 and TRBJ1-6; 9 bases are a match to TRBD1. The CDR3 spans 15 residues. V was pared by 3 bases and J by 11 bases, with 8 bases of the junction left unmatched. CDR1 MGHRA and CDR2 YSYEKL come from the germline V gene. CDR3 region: CASSQEGQGITPLHF. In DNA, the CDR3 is TGCGCCAGCAGCCAGGAGGGACAGGGTATTACACCCCTCCACTTT.